Here is one T cell receptor beta chain with its context. Its antigen is unknown. Trimming took 11 bases from V and 2 from J; bases not matched to a gene: 8. This CDR3 comprises 13 residues. The germline V gene has CDR1 ENHRY and CDR2 SYGVKD. The data originate from a study of CD8+ T cells in alopecia areata. Study details: Twice a day, 5 to 10 mg of oral tofacitinib was administered to treated patients. Study results and caveats: Many expanded lesional clones remained in scalp and blood on tofacitinib. Both scalp clonality and the expanded CD8+ clones among the top 100 showed a significant decrease with tofacitinib. With patients, TCR sharing proved less clear than in mice, a difference possibly related to HLA.

Indicated treatment: oral pan-JAK inhibitor, 5-10 mg twice daily. RNA extraction and reverse transcription yielded cDNA as sequencing template. Profiling relied on immunoSEQ multiplex PCR, and the TCRdb table lists in-frame clones only, not all of them. The sample includes 200,000 to 250,000 clones, roughly 56% of them seen just once. The clonotype originates from a human donor with alopecia areata. Sequenced material: CD4+ T cells sorted from blood, taken at week 4, from a patient treated with tofacitinib. The J gene is TRBJ2-5, the V gene TRBV10-3, with TRBD1 identical over 7 bases. Here the CDR3 reads CASQPGQQETQYF. CDR3 in DNA: TGTGCCTCCCAACCGGGACAGCAAGAGACCCAGTACTTC.